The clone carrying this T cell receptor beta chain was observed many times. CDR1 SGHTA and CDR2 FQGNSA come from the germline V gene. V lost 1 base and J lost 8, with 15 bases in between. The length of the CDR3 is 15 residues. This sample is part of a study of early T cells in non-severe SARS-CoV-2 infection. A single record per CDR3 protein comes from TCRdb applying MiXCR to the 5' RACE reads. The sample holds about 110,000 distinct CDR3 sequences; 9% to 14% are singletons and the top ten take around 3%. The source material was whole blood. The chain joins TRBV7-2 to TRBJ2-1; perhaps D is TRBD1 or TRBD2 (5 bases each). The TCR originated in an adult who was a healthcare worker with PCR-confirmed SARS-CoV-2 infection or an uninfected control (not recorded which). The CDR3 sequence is CASSLGGSGGHEQFF. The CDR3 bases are TGTGCCAGCAGCTTAGGGGGGTCAGGCGGCCATGAGCAGTTCTTC.